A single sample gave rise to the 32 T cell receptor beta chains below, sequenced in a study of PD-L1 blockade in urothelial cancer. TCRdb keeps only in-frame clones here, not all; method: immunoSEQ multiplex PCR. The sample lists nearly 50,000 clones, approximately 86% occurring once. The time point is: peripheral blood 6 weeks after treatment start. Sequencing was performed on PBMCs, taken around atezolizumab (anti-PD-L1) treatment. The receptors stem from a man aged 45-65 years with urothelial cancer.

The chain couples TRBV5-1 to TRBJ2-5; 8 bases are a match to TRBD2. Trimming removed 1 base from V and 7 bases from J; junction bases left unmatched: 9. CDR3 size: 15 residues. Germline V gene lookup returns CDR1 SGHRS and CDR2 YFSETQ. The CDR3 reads CASSLTAGADGTQYF. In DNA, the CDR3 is TGCGCCAGCAGCTTGACAGCGGGGGCCGACGGGACCCAGTACTTC.

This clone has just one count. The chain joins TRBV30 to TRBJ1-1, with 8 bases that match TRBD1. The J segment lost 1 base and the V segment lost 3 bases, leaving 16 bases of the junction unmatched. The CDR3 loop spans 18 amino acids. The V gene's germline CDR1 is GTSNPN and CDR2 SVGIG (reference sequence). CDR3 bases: TGTGCCTGGAGCCGTCCCCGCTCAGGGGGCGCGGGGAACACTGAAGCTTTCTTT. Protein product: CAWSRPRSGGAGNTEAFF.

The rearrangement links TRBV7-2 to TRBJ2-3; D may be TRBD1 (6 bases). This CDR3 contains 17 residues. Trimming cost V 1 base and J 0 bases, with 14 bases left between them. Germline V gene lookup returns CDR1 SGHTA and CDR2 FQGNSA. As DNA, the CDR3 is TGTGCCAGCAGCTTAGTCGGACAGATCGTTAGCACAGATACGCAGTATTTT. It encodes CASSLVGQIVSTDTQYF.

In nucleotides, the CDR3 is TGTGCCAGCACCGTAACTAGCGGAGCCTCCTACGAGCAGTACTTC. It yields the protein CASTVTSGASYEQYF. This chain connects TRBV7-9 to TRBJ2-7; 8 nucleotides line up with TRBD2. V trimming: 7 bases; J trimming: 0 bases; junction bases outside the gene matches: 8. This CDR3 spans 15 amino acids. Germline V gene sequence: CDR1 SEHNR, CDR2 FQNEAQ (reference sequence).

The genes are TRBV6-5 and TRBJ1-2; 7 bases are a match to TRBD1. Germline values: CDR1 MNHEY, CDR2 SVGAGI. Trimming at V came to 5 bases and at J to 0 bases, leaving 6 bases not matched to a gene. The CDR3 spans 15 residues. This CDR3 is CASSAPGQTNYGYTF. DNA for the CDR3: TGTGCCAGCAGTGCGCCGGGACAGACTAACTATGGCTACACCTTC.

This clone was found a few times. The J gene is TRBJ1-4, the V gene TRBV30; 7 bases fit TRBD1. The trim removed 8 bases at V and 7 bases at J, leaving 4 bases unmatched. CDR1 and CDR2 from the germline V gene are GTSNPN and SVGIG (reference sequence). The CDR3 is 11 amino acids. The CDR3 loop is CAVRDSEKLFF. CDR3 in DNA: TGTGCCGTTCGGGACAGTGAAAAACTGTTTTTT.

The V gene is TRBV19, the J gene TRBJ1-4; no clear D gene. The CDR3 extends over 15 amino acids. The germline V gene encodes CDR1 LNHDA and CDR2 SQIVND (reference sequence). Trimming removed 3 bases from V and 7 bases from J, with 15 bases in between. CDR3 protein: CASSIVPSGIEKLFF. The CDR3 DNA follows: TGTGCCAGTAGTATTGTGCCTTCCGGGATTGAAAAACTGTTTTTT.

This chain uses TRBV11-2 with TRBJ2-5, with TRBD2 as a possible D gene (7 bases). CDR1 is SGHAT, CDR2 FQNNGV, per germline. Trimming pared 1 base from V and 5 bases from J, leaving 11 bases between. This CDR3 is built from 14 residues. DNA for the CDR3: TGTGCCAGCAGCTTAGTCGGGGGGCGGGAGACCCAGTACTTC. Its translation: CASSLVGGRETQYF.

The CDR3 DNA reads TGCGCCAGCAGCCTTCGCCAGGGGCGGGAGGTCGAGCAGTACTTC. Its translation is CASSLRQGREVEQYF. The rearrangement joins TRBV4-1 to TRBJ2-7; 8 bases are a match to TRBD2. The CDR3 spans 15 residues. V was clipped by 4 bases and J by 6 bases; unmatched bases: 11. CDR1 is MGHRA, CDR2 YSYEKL, per germline.

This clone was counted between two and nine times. This CDR3 is CASTLRGFF. CDR3 nucleotides: TGTGCCAGCACCCTGCGGGGGTTCTTC. V gene TRBV28 combines with J gene TRBJ2-1; D may be TRBD2 (6 bases). CDR3 length: 9 amino acids. Germline CDR1 and CDR2: MDHEN and SYDVKM. V lost 7 bases to trimming and J lost 15 bases, with 10 bases between them. The variable domain in full, completed from reference TRBV28 and TRBJ2-1, reads DVKVTQSSRYLVKRTGEKVFLECVQDMDHENMFWYRQDPGLGLRLIYFSYDVKMKEKGDIPEGYSVSREKKERFSLILESASTNQTSMYLCASTLRGFFGPGTRLTVL.

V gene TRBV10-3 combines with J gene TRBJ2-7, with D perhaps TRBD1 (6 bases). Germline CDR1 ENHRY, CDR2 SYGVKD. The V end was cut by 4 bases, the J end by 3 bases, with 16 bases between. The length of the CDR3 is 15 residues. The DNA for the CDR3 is TGTGCCATCAGTGCTCCGACAGGCCTGAACTACGAGCAGTACTTC. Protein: CAISAPTGLNYEQYF.

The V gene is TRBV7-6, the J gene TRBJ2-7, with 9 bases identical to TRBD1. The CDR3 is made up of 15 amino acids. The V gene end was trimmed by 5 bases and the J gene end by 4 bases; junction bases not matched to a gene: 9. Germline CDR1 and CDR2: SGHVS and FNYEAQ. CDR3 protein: CASSPLPGQGYEQYF. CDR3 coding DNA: TGTGCCAGCAGCCCGCTCCCGGGACAGGGTTACGAGCAGTACTTC.

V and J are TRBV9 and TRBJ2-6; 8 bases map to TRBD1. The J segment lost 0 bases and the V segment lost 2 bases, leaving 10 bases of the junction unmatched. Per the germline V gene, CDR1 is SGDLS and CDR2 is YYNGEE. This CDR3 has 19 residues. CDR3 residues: CASSVAGTGLFSGANVLTF. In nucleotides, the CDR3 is TGTGCCAGCAGCGTTGCCGGGACAGGCCTCTTCTCTGGGGCCAACGTCCTGACTTTC.

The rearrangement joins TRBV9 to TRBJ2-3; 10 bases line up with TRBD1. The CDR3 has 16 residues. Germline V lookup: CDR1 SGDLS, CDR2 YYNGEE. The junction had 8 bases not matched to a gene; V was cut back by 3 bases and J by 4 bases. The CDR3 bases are TGTGCCAGCAGCGCCGCCGGACAGGGGGGGTCAGATACGCAGTATTTT. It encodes CASSAAGQGGSDTQYF.

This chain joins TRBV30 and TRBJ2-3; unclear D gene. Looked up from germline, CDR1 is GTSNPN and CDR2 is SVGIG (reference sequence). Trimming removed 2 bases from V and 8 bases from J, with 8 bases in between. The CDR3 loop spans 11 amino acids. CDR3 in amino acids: CAWSTGGTQYF. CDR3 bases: TGTGCCTGGAGTACCGGCGGTACGCAGTATTTT.

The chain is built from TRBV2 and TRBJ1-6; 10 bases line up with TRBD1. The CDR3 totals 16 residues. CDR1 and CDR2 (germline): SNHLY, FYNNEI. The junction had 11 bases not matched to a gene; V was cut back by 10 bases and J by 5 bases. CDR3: CATGLDRGLNNSPLHF. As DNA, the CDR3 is TGTGCCACTGGTTTGGACAGGGGGTTAAATAATTCACCCCTCCACTTT.

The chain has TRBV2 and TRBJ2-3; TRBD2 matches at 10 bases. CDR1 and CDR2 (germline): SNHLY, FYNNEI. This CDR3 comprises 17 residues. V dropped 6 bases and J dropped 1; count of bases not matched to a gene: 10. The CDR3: CASRIGLAEIRTDTQYF. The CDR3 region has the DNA TGTGCCAGCAGAATAGGACTAGCGGAGATTCGCACAGATACGCAGTATTTT. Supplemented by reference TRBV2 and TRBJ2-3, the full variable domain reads EPEVTQTPSHQVTQMGQEVILRCVPISNHLYFYWYRQILGQKVEFLVSFYNNEISEKSEIFDDQFSVERPDGSNFTLKIRSTKLEDSAMYFCASRIGLAEIRTDTQYFGPGTRLTVL.

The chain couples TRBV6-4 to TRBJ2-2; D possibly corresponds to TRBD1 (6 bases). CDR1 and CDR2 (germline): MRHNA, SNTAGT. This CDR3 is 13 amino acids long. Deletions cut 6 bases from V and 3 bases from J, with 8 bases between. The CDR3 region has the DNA TGTGCCAGCAGCCCAGGGGACACCGGGGAGCTGTTTTTT. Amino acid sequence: CASSPGDTGELFF.

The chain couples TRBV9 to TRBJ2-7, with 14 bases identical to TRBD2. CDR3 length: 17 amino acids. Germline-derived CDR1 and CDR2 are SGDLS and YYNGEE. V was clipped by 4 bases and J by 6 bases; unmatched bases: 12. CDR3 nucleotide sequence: TGTGCCAGCAGCCCCGGGACTAGCGGGAGCTTCAGTTTCGAGCAGTACTTC. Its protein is CASSPGTSGSFSFEQYF. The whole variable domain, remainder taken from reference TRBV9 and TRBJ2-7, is DSGVTQTPKHLITATGQRVTLRCSPRSGDLSVYWYQQSLDQGLQFLIQYYNGEERAKGNILERFSAQQFPDLHSELNLSSLELGDSALYFCASSPGTSGSFSFEQYFGPGTRLTVT.

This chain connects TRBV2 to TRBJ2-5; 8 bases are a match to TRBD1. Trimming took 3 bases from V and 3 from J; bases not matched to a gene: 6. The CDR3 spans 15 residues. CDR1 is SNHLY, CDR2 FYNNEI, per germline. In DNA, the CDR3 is TGTGCCAGCAGTGACCCGACAGGGGTCGAAGAGACCCAGTACTTC. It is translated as CASSDPTGVEETQYF.

The CDR3 region is CATPTGQGSGNTIYF. The CDR3 region has the DNA TGTGCCACCCCTACCGGACAGGGTTCCGGAAACACCATATATTTT. The rearrangement joins TRBV6-5 to TRBJ1-3; TRBD1 agrees at 8 bases. V gave up 10 bases and J gave up 4 bases; unmatched junction bases: 12. The germline V gene has CDR1 MNHEY and CDR2 SVGAGI. The CDR3 loop spans 15 amino acids.

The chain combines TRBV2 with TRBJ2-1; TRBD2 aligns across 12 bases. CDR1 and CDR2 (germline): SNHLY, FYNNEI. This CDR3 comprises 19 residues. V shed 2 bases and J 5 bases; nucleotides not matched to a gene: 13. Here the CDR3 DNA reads TGTGCCAGCAGTGAAACGGCACTCGGACTAGCGGGGTCAAACAATGAGCAGTTCTTC. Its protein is CASSETALGLAGSNNEQFF.

CDR3 loop: CASSDSWTGNEQFF. The CDR3 DNA reads TGCGCCAGCAGTGACTCTTGGACAGGTAATGAGCAGTTCTTC. The chain links TRBV10-1 to TRBJ2-1; TRBD1 aligns across 7 bases. CDR1 is WNHNN and CDR2 is SYGVQD in the germline V gene (reference sequence). This CDR3 has 14 amino acids. The junction had 6 bases not matched to a gene; V was cut back by 3 bases and J by 7 bases.

The CDR3 loop is CASSLQERDTELFF. The CDR3 DNA reads as TGTGCCAGCAGCTTACAGGAAAGGGACACAGAACTGTTTTTT. J is TRBJ1-4 and V is TRBV7-2; maybe TRBD1 (6 bases). CDR1 is SGHTA, CDR2 FQGNSA, per germline. This CDR3 has 14 amino acids. V lost 2 bases and J lost 12, with 16 bases in between.

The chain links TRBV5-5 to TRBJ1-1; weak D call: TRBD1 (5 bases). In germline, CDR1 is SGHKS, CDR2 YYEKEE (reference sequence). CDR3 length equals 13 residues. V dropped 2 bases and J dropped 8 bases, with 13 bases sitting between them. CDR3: CASSFILGQEAFF. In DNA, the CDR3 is TGTGCCAGCAGCTTTATCTTAGGACAAGAAGCTTTCTTT.

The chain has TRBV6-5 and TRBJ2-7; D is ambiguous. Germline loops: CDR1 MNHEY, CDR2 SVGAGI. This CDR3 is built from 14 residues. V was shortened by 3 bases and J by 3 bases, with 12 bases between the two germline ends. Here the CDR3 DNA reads TGTGCCAGCAGTTATTCGGCGGCCTACTACGAGCAGTACTTC. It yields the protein CASSYSAAYYEQYF.

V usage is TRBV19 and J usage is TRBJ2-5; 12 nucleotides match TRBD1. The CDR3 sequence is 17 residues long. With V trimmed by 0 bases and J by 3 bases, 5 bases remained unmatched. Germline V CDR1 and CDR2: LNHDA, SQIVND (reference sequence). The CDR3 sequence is CASSIEGTGGAKETQYF. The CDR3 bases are TGTGCCAGTAGTATAGAGGGGACAGGGGGCGCAAAAGAGACCCAGTACTTC.

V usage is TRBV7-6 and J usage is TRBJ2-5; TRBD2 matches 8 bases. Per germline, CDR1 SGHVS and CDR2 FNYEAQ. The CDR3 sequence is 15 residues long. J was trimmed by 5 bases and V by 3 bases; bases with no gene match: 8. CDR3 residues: CASSFVFIAGETQYF. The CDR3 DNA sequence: TGTGCCAGCAGCTTTGTTTTTATAGCGGGGGAGACCCAGTACTTC.

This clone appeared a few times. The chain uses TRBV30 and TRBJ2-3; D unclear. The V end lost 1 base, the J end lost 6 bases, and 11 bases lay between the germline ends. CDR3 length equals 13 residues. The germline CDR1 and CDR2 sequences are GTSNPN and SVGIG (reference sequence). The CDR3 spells CAWSEAAVDTQYF. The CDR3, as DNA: TGTGCCTGGAGTGAGGCGGCGGTGGATACGCAGTATTTT.

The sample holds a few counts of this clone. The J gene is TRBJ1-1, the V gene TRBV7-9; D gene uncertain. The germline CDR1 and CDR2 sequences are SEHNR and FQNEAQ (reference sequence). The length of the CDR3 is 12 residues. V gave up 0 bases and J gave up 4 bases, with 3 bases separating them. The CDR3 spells CASSLAFTEAFF. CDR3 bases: TGTGCCAGCAGCTTAGCCTTCACTGAAGCTTTCTTT.

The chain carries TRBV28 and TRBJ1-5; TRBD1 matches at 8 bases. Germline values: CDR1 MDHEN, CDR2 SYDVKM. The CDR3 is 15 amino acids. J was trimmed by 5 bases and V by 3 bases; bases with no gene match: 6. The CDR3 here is CASSLGQVKYQPQHF. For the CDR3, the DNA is TGTGCCAGCAGTTTGGGACAGGTAAAATATCAGCCCCAGCATTTT.

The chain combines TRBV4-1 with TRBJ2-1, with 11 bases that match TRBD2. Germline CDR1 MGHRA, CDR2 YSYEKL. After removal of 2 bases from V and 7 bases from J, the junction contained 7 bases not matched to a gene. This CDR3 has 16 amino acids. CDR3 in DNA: TGCGCCAGCAGCCAATTTAGCGGGGGGGCCCGGAATGAGCAGTTCTTC. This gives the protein CASSQFSGGARNEQFF.